The next 15 T cell receptor beta chains were all read from a single sample in a study of control samples from healthy donors and cancer patients. The protocol was immunoSEQ multiplex PCR, while the TCRdb copy is restricted to in-frame clones and leaves out a portion. The sample lists 130,000 or so clones; 90% to 95% were seen once. The sample comprised blood. These receptors came from a man in his forties or fifties in good health.

This chain links TRBV6-6 with TRBJ2-5, with D unclear. The CDR3 spans 13 residues. Germline V gene data show CDR1 as MNHNY and CDR2 as SVGAGI (reference sequence). Trimming left V 3 bases short and J 5 bases short, with 10 bases between. The CDR3 DNA sequence: TGTGCCAGCAGTTATAACATCAAGGAGACCCAGTACTTC. This gives the protein CASSYNIKETQYF.

V is TRBV25-1 and J is TRBJ2-1; TRBD2 matches at 13 bases. The trim removed 5 bases at V and 1 base at J, leaving 8 bases unmatched. The germline CDR1 and CDR2 sequences are MGHDK and SYGVNS. The CDR3 has 18 residues. The CDR3 DNA reads TGTGCCAGCAGTAACGGGACTAGCGGGACCTGGTCCTACAATGAGCAGTTCTTC. It translates to CASSNGTSGTWSYNEQFF.

This chain links TRBV5-1 with TRBJ2-5; 7 bases match TRBD1. Germline V gives CDR1 SGHRS, CDR2 YFSETQ. V gave up 0 bases and J gave up 4 bases; unmatched junction bases: 6. This CDR3 is 15 amino acids long. CDR3: CASSLGQGRGETQYF. The CDR3 coding sequence is TGCGCCAGCAGCTTGGGACAGGGAAGAGGAGAGACCCAGTACTTC.

The chain has TRBV19 and TRBJ2-5, with TRBD1 matching over 10 bases. The CDR3 consists of 17 residues. The V segment lost 9 bases and the J segment 3 bases; nucleotides outside the gene matches: 16. Looked up from germline, CDR1 is LNHDA and CDR2 is SQIVND (reference sequence). In DNA form, the CDR3 reads TGTGCCAGCAAGGGACCGGGAATGGACAGGGGGAAAGAGACCCAGTACTTC. This translates into CASKGPGMDRGKETQYF.

The genes are TRBV5-4 and TRBJ2-1; 10 bases line up with TRBD1. V lost 4 bases and J lost 9; bases outside the gene matches: 10. Germline V lookup: CDR1 SGHNT, CDR2 YYREEE (reference sequence). This CDR3 is built from 15 residues. CDR3 coding DNA: TGTGCCAGCAGCCCGGACAGGGGGATGTTCGTTGAGCAGTTCTTC. It encodes CASSPDRGMFVEQFF. The full variable domain, rest sourced from reference TRBV5-4 and TRBJ2-1, is ETGVTQSPTHLIKTRGQQVTLRCSSQSGHNTVSWYQQALGQGPQFIFQYYREEENGRGNFPPRFSGLQFPNYSSELNVNALELDDSALYLCASSPDRGMFVEQFFGPGTRLTVL.

This chain connects TRBV3-1 (or the pseudogene TRBV3-2) to TRBJ1-1, with D uncertain. Trimming removed 1 base at V and 0 bases at J, with 9 bases between. The CDR3 contains 15 residues. The germline CDR1 and CDR2 sequences are LGHDT and YNNKEL (reference sequence). The CDR3 coding sequence is TGTGCCAGCAGCCAAGGAGGCAGGCTGAACACTGAAGCTTTCTTT. Translated, it gives CASSQGGRLNTEAFF.

The chain joins TRBV28 to TRBJ1-5; D might be TRBD1 (5 bases). CDR1 MDHEN and CDR2 SYDVKM come from the germline V gene. The CDR3 loop spans 13 amino acids. V lost 1 base and J 7 bases, leaving 8 bases between the germline ends. Here the CDR3 reads CASSLLGDQPQHF. Here the CDR3 DNA reads TGTGCCAGCAGTTTATTGGGGGACCAGCCCCAGCATTTT.

This clone was seen a single time. V gene TRBV5-4 combines with J gene TRBJ1-1; tentatively, D is TRBD1 (5 bases). Per the germline V gene, CDR1 is SGHNT and CDR2 is YYREEE (reference sequence). This CDR3 region has 16 residues. The V end lost 3 bases, the J end lost 4 bases, and 19 bases lay between the germline ends. CDR3 in amino acids: CASSSGQNGGATEAFF. The CDR3 DNA reads TGTGCCAGCAGCTCCGGACAAAATGGGGGTGCCACTGAAGCTTTCTTT.

The chain joins TRBV15 to TRBJ1-5, with a tentative D call TRBD1 (5 bases). Germline loops: CDR1 LNHNV, CDR2 YYDKDF (reference sequence). Trimming stripped 1 base from V and 9 bases from J, with 16 bases between. The CDR3 is made up of 15 amino acids. The CDR3 reads CATSRVWTSILPQHF. The CDR3 nucleotides are TGTGCCACCAGCAGAGTCTGGACAAGTATTCTGCCCCAGCATTTT.

J is TRBJ1-1 and V is TRBV3-1 (or the pseudogene TRBV3-2); 7 bases map to TRBD1. J lost 4 bases, V lost 3 bases, and 2 bases had no gene match. The CDR3 is 13 amino acids. Germline lookup yields CDR1 LGHDT and CDR2 YNNKEL (reference sequence). CDR3 nucleotide sequence: TGTGCCAGCAGCCAGACAGGGCGCACTGAAGCTTTCTTT. It is translated as CASSQTGRTEAFF.

The V gene is TRBV6-5, the J gene TRBJ1-5; TRBD1 agrees at 7 bases. The CDR3 has 14 residues. CDR1 is MNHEY, CDR2 SVGAGI, per germline. V shed 6 bases, J shed 11 bases, and the junction held 13 bases outside the gene matches. The CDR3 DNA reads as TGTGCCAGCAGCCAGGACAGGTCAGTTAGAGCCCAGCATTTT. Translation gives CASSQDRSVRAQHF.

V gene TRBV29-1 combines with J gene TRBJ2-2; D is undetermined. The V gene lost 1 base and the J gene lost 9 bases, with 9 bases spanning the gap. This CDR3 contains 12 residues. Looked up from germline, CDR1 is SQVTM and CDR2 is ANQGSEA. CDR3 nucleotide sequence: TGCAGCGTTGAAGGAGGACCCAGGGAGCTGTTTTTT. Translation gives CSVEGGPRELFF.

J is TRBJ2-7 and V is TRBV5-1, with D possibly TRBD1 on 6 matching bases. Germline CDR1 is SGHRS and CDR2 is YFSETQ. The V end was cut by 2 bases, the J end by 1 base, with 10 bases between. The CDR3 spans 14 residues. The CDR3 DNA reads TGCGCCAGCAGCTTTTCGGGACAATCCTACGAGCAGTACTTC. This translates into CASSFSGQSYEQYF.

In its sample, this clone was seen once. The chain is built from TRBV30 and TRBJ1-1; 7 bases are shared with TRBD1. The ends lost 4 bases at V and 6 bases at J; junction bases unmatched: 5. CDR1 and CDR2 from the germline V gene are GTSNPN and SVGIG (reference sequence). The CDR3 is 12 residues long. The CDR3 sequence is CAWNLGGPEAFF. CDR3 bases: TGTGCCTGGAATTTAGGGGGCCCTGAAGCTTTCTTT.

In DNA, the CDR3 is TGTGCCAGCAGCCGAACCGGGGGGGCTAACACCGGGGAGCTGTTTTTT. Encoded protein: CASSRTGGANTGELFF. The V gene is TRBV3-1 (or the pseudogene TRBV3-2), the J gene TRBJ2-2; 8 positions agree with TRBD2. This CDR3 comprises 16 residues. The germline CDR1 and CDR2 sequences are LGHDT and YNNKEL (reference sequence). Trimming took 4 bases from V and 2 from J; bases not matched to a gene: 6.